These T cell receptor beta chains were read from a single sample in a study of beta chain features in type 1 diabetes. Data came from immunoSEQ multiplex PCR; TCRdb stores just in-frame clones and leaves some out. Of more than 300,000 clones in the sample, around a tenth are singletons; the top ten hold about 0.6%. The sample was central memory CD4+ T cells from blood. These receptor sequences come from a man aged 30 to 39 with type 1 diabetes. CDR3s include the opening cysteine and the closing phenylalanine or tryptophan. Fields, in order: J gene, D gene, V gene, CDR3 length, clone size, CDR3 protein, CDR3 DNA. The D gene is left open where the match is weak. The size of a clone is reported for some rows only, either as once, few or many, or as a class for expanded clones.

TRBJ1-3 . TRBV10-3 17 few CAISDRFGVDSGNTIYF TGTGCCATCAGTGATAGGTTTGGCGTCGACTCTGGAAACACCATATATTTT
TRBJ2-7 TRBD1 TRBV27 14 . CASCQDRASLEQYF TGTGCCAGCTGTCAGGACAGGGCTTCGTTAGAGCAGTACTTC
TRBJ2-7 . TRBV29-1 12 . CSVVRYGYEQYF TGCAGCGTTGTAAGGTACGGCTACGAGCAGTACTTC
TRBJ2-4 . TRBV28 14 few CASSFTLSDSSQYF TGTGCCAGCAGTTTCACCCTATCGGACAGTTCGCAGTACTTC
TRBJ2-7 TRBD1 TRBV28 14 few CASSSTGEIYEQYF TGTGCCAGCAGTTCGACAGGGGAGATCTACGAGCAGTACTTC
TRBJ2-5 . TRBV29-1 12 few CSSGRAGETQYF TGCAGCTCAGGACGTGCCGGAGAGACCCAGTACTTC
TRBJ1-3 . TRBV28 14 few CASTVRDHRNTIYF TGTGCCAGCACCGTCCGGGACCACAGGAACACCATATATTTT
TRBJ2-5 TRBD2 TRBV4-1 16 . CASSQGSGRPQETQYF TGCGCCAGCAGCCAAGGGAGCGGGAGACCCCAAGAGACCCAGTACTTC
TRBJ1-4 . TRBV6-5 16 few CASSYSGSATNEKLFF TGTGCCAGCAGTTACTCGGGGAGTGCAACTAATGAAAAACTGTTTTTT
TRBJ1-3 . TRBV7-6 15 many CASSPQAFSGNTIYF TGTGCCAGCAGCCCCCAGGCATTCTCTGGAAACACCATATATTTT
TRBJ2-1 . TRBV10-3 12 many CAIRTREGEQFF TGTGCCATCAGGACGCGTGAGGGGGAGCAGTTCTTC
TRBJ2-3 TRBD2 TRBV10-3 16 few CAISVDWEGSTDTQYF TGTGCCATCAGTGTAGACTGGGAGGGGAGCACAGATACGCAGTATTTT
TRBJ1-5 TRBD1 TRBV7-8 17 . CASSLSGGRGGNQPQHF TGTGCCAGCAGCTTATCAGGGGGGCGAGGTGGCAATCAGCCCCAGCATTTT
TRBJ2-5 . TRBV5-6 14 many CASSLTGAGETQYF TGTGCCAGCAGCTTGACAGGGGCGGGGGAGACCCAGTACTTC
TRBJ2-1 . TRBV5-4 14 . CASSLAGYNNEQFF TGTGCCAGCAGCTTGGCAGGTTATAACAATGAGCAGTTCTTC
TRBJ1-1 . TRBV2 15 . CASSGGLQVNTEAFF TGTGCCAGCAGTGGAGGTCTACAGGTTAACACTGAAGCTTTCTTT
TRBJ1-1 . TRBV7-9 13 . CASSLVVNTEAFF TGTGCCAGCAGCTTGGTGGTGAACACTGAAGCTTTCTTT
TRBJ1-5 TRBD1 TRBV2 15 few CASTRDRGPNQPQHF TGTGCCAGCACCAGGGACAGGGGACCCAATCAGCCCCAGCATTTT
TRBJ1-5 . TRBV5-5 14 . CASSQQNSNQPQHF TGTGCCAGCAGCCAACAGAATAGCAATCAGCCCCAGCATTTT
TRBJ1-5 . TRBV10-1 13 few CASSPGPYQPQHF TGCGCCAGCAGTCCAGGTCCCTATCAGCCCCAGCATTTT
TRBJ2-1 . TRBV11-2 17 . CASSLDIGGRAYNEQFF TGTGCCAGCAGCTTAGATATTGGGGGTAGGGCCTACAATGAGCAGTTCTTC
TRBJ1-5 . TRBV28 11 few CASSINQPQHF TGTGCCAGCAGTATTAATCAGCCCCAGCATTTT
TRBJ1-5 . TRBV15 14 few CATSRDQAKEPQHF TGTGCCACCAGCAGAGATCAGGCCAAGGAGCCCCAGCATTTT
TRBJ2-2 . TRBV29-1 14 . CSVVQQGSTGELFF TGCAGCGTTGTACAACAGGGATCGACCGGGGAGCTGTTTTTT
TRBJ2-7 TRBD1 TRBV10-1 14 . CASSGTGKSYEQYF TGCGCCAGCAGTGGGACAGGAAAGTCCTACGAGCAGTACTTC
TRBJ2-3 . TRBV5-1 15 . CASSTSRDFTDTQYF TGCGCCAGCAGCACCAGCCGGGACTTCACAGATACGCAGTATTTT
TRBJ1-6 TRBD1 TRBV5-4 16 few CASTVTGLEDNSPLHF TGTGCCAGCACCGTGACAGGGCTTGAAGATAATTCACCCCTCCACTTT
TRBJ1-1 . TRBV5-6 13 many CASSLMGKTEAFF TGTGCCAGCAGCTTGATGGGGAAGACTGAAGCTTTCTTT
TRBJ1-2 . TRBV7-2 13 many CASSPQTGYGYTF TGTGCCAGCAGCCCCCAGACAGGTTATGGCTACACCTTC
TRBJ1-1 TRBD1 TRBV6-5 14 . CASRYRGRGTEAFF TGTGCCAGCAGGTACAGGGGGCGCGGCACTGAAGCTTTCTTT
TRBJ2-1 TRBD1 TRBV6-6 15 few CASSFTGGTYNEQFF TGTGCCAGCAGTTTTACAGGGGGGACCTACAATGAGCAGTTCTTC
TRBJ1-5 . TRBV11-1 14 few CASSLTRAGGPQHF TGTGCCAGCAGCCTCACACGGGCTGGGGGGCCCCAGCATTTT
TRBJ2-4 TRBD2 TRBV11-1 14 . CASSLAGGKDIQYF TGTGCCAGCAGCTTGGCGGGAGGTAAAGACATTCAGTACTTC
TRBJ2-3 . TRBV29-1 13 few CSDFSGSGDTQYF TGCAGCGATTTCTCGGGCTCTGGGGATACGCAGTATTTT
TRBJ2-6 . TRBV19 16 few CASRERGSSGANVLTF TGTGCCAGTAGAGAAAGGGGGTCCTCTGGGGCCAACGTCCTGACTTTC
TRBJ2-1 . TRBV4-3 16 . CASSRHREMGNNEQFF TGCGCCAGCAGCCGCCATAGGGAGATGGGGAACAATGAGCAGTTCTTC
TRBJ2-3 . TRBV6-5 14 many CATPLEQGPDTQYF TGTGCCACCCCCCTCGAACAGGGACCAGATACGCAGTATTTT
TRBJ2-5 . TRBV7-9 12 . CASSGREETQYF TGTGCCAGCAGCGGACGGGAAGAGACCCAGTACTTC
TRBJ1-4 . TRBV6-1 13 . CASSAGADKKLFF TGTGCCAGCAGTGCAGGGGCCGACAAAAAACTGTTTTTT
TRBJ2-2 . TRBV18 12 . CASSLDSGELFF TGTGCCAGCTCACTTGACAGCGGGGAGCTGTTTTTT
TRBJ2-1 TRBD1 TRBV5-4 15 many CASSLRQGDSNEQFF TGTGCCAGCAGCTTGAGACAGGGGGATAGCAATGAGCAGTTCTTC
TRBJ2-5 . TRBV6-1 13 . CASSELDWGTQYF TGTGCCAGCAGTGAATTGGACTGGGGGACCCAGTACTTC